This T cell receptor beta chain was recovered during a study of T-cell memory formation after mild COVID-19. TCR alpha and TCR beta cDNA libraries carrying sample barcodes and UMIs were produced by 5'RACE using constant-segment primers. TCRdb re-derived calls from the 5' RACE reads in MiXCR, one entry per CDR3 protein. The repertoire includes around 300,000 distinct CDR3 sequences, less than 20% of them detected once, and around 21% sits in the top ten. V lost 2 bases and J 4 bases, leaving 7 bases between the germline ends. CDR1 and CDR2 (germline): SGHTA, FQGTGA. This CDR3 has 13 residues. The sequence was collected from a young man who had mild COVID-19 (a few samples of this study predate the infection). Cell type and time point are not known. The J gene is TRBJ2-3, the V gene TRBV7-3; D assignment may be TRBD1 or TRBD2 (5 bases each). Sequenced material: PBMCs or a T cell subset sorted from them (not recorded which). The CDR3 here is CASSLGTSDTQYF. The CDR3 DNA reads TGTGCCAGCAGCTTAGGGACCTCAGATACGCAGTATTTT.